The 2 T cell receptor beta chains presented below share a single source sample, sequenced in a study of T cells expressing NK-cell markers. TCRdb reprocessed the 5' RACE reads, with one entry per CDR3 protein and no DNA. The table for this sample gives roughly 390,000 distinct CDR3 sequences. Material for sequencing was blood T cells: a sorted CD56 or NKG2C T cell subset, CD4+ or CD8+ T cells, or bulk PBMC T cells (not recorded which). Source of these receptors: a man aged 18 to 69 in good health.

The gene calls are TRBV6-1 and TRBJ2-1; the D call of TRBD2 rests on TCRdb alone, since no DNA is present to check it. CDR1 is MNHNS, CDR2 SASEGT, per germline. The CDR3 contains 14 residues. CDR3 sequence: CASSDGTGRGEQFF.

This rearrangement joins TRBV10-3 to TRBJ2-3; TCRdb selects TRBD1, and the lack of DNA leaves this call unchecked. Germline lookup yields CDR1 ENHRY and CDR2 SYGVKD. The CDR3 sequence is 14 residues long. This chain's CDR3 is CATRDRGRTDTQYF.